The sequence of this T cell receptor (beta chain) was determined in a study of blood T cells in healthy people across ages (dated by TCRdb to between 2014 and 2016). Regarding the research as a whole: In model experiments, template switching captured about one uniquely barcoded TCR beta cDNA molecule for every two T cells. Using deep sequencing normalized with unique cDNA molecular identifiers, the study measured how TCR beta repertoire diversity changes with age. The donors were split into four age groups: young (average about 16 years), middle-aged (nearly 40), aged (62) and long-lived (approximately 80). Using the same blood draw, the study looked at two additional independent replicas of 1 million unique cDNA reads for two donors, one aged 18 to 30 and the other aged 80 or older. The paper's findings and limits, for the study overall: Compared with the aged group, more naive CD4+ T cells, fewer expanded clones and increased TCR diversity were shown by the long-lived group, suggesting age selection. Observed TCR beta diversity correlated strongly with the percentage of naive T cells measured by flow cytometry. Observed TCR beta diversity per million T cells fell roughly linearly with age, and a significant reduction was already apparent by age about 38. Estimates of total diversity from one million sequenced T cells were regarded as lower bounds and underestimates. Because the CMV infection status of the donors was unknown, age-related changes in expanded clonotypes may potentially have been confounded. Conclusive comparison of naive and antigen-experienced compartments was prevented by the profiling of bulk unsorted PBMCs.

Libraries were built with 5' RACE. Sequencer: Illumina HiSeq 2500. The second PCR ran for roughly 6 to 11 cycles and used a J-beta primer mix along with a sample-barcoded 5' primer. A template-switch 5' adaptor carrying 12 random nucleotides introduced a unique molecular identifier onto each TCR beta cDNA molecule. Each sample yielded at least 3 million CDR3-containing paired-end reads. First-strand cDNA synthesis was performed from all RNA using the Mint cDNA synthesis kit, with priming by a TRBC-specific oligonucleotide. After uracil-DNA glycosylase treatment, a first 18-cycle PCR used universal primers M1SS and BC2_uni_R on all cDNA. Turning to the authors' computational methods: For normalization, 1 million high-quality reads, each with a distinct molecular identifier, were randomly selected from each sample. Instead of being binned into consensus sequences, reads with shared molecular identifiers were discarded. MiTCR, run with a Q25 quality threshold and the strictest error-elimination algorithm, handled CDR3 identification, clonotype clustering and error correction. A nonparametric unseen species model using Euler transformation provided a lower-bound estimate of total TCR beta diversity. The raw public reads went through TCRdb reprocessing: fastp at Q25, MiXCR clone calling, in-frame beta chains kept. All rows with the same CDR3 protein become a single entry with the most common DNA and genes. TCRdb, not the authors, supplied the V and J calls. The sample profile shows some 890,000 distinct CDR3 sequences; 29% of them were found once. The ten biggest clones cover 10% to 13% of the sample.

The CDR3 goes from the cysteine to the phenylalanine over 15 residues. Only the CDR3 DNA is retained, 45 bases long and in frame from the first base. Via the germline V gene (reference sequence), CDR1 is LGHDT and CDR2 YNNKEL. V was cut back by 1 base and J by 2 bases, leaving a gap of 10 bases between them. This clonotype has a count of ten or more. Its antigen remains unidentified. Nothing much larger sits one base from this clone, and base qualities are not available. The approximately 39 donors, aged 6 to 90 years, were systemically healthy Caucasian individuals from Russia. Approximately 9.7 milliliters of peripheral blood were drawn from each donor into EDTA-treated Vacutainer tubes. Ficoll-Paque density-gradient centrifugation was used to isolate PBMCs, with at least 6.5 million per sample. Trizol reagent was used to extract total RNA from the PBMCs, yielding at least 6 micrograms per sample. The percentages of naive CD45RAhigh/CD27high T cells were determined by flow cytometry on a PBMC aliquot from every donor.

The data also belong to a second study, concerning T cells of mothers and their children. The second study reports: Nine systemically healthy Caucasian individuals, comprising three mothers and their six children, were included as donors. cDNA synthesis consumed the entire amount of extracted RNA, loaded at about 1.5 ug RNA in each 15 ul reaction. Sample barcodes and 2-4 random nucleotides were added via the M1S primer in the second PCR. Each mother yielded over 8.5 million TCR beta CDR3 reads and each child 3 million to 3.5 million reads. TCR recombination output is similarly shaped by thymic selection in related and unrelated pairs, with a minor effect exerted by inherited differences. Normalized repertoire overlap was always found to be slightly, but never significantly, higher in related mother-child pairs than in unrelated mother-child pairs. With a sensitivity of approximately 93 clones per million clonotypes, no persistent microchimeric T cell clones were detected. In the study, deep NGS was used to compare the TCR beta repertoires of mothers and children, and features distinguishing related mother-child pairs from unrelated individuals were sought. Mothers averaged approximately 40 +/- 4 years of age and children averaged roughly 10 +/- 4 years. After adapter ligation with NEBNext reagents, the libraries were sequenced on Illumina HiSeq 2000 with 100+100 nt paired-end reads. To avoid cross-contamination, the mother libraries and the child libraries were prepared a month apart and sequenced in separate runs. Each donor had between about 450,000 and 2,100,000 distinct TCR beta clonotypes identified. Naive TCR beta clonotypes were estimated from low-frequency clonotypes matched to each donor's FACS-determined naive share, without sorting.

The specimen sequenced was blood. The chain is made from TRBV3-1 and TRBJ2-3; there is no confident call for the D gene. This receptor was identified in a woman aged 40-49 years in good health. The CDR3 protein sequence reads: CASSQVTAYTDTQYF. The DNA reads TGTGCCAGCAGCCAAGTTACGGCCTACACAGATACGCAGTATTTT.